This TCR beta chain was found in a study of tumor and adjacent non-tumor tissue in lung cancer. At the level of the study: The cohort had about a dozen adenocarcinoma, a couple of squamous cell and 1 small cell patients. Findings and caveats of the study: Tumor tissue had significantly higher TCR diversity than normal lung. Patients with more diverse tumor TCRs had worse survival. Normal lung showed higher cumulative top 100 clone frequency than tumor.

Note on this clonotype: Its antigen is unidentified. At one end the junction does not follow the germline gene, possibly because of a read error.

RNA was extracted from bulk tissue without any cell sorting. This non-tumor lung sample came from over 3 cm beyond the tumor edge. A modified ARM-PCR protocol with three rounds of nested PCR amplified TCRbeta. TCRdb reanalysed the multiplex PCR reads using MiXCR and keeps one entry per CDR3 protein. The repertoire includes some 80,000 distinct CDR3 sequences, approximately 81% of them detected once, and 45% to 55% sits in the top ten. CDR3 length: 13 residues. Germline CDR1 reads SGHAT; CDR2 reads FQDESV (reference sequence). The sequenced material came from distant non-tumor lung tissue. This clonotype was obtained from a man in his sixties with non-small cell lung cancer. J is TRBJ1-3 and V is TRBV11-1, with D hard to call. The CDR3 here is CASSLRARKHHIF. The CDR3, as DNA: TGTGCCAGCAGCCTTCGAGCCAGGAAACACCATATATTT.